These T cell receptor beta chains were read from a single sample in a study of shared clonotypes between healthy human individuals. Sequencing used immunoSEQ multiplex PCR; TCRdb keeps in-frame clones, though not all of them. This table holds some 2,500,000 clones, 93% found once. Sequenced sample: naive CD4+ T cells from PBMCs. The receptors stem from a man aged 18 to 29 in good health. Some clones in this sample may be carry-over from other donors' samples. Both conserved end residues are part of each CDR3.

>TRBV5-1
CASSLVGGDFTDTQYF
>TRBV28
CASSGGGSGANVLTF
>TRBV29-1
CSVDIGGSDEQYF
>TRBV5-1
CASRATGSSYNEQFF
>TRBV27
CASSQGRSRPGTSGQGSYNEQFF
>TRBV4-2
CASSQVGQGARNEQFF
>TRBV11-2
CASRPLMGRDRTAGYTF
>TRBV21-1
CASSNRRPAAGGWREQFF
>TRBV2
CASSKRTSGFQETQYF
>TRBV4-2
CASSQEPLQAGELFF
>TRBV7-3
CASSPSIGEQFF
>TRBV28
CASSTTPGNNYGYTF
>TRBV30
CAWSVGYTGELFF
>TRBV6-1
CASSEGQGYPPEREQYF
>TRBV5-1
CASSARTGSNDFF
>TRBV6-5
CASRSRLEAFF
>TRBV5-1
CASSLDADEQFF
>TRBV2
CASSGTTGELFF
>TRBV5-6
CASSLGREQYF
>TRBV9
CASSSPEGAGGVHEQFF
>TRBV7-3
CASSSPGVTNTEAFF
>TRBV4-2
CASSQPDRAYTEAFF
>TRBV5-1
CASSESWGAHGELFF
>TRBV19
CASSTIPQTGFSYEQYF
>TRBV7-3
CASSLEASGRGELFF
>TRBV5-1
CASSMGQLVFTGELFF
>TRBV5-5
CASSLAGRSSYGYTF
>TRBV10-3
CAIASAGSSYEQYF
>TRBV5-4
CASSRTSGALGAGELFF
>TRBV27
CASSLYPDRGQTNEKLFF
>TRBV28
CASSSTGLAAYNEQFF
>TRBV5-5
CASSWGGGMNTEAFF
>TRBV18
CASSPLDAGQNEKLFF
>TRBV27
CASSYGGQGFPAKNIQYF
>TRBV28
CASSLPGTRTYEQYF
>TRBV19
CASSPYTGTKIQETQYF
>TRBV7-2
CASGRMQAGTDTQYF